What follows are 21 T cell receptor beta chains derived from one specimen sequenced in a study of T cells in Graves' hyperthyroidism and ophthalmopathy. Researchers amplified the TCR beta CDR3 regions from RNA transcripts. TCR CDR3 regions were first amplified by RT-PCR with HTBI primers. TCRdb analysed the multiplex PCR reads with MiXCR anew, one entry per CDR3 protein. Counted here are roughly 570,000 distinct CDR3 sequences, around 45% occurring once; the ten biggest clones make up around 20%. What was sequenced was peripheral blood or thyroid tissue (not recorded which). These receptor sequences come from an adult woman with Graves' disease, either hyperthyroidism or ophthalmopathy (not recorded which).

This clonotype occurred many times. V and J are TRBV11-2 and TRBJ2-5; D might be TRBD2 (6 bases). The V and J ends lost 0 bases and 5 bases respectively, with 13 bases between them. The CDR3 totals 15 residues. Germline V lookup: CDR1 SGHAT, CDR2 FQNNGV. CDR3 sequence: CASSLEDLRGETQYF. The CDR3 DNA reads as TGTGCCAGCAGCTTAGAGGACCTACGGGGGGAGACCCAGTACTTC.

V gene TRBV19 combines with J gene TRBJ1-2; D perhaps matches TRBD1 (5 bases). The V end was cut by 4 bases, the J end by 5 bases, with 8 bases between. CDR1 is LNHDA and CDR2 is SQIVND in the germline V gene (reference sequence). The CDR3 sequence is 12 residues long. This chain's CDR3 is CASSKGTYGYTF. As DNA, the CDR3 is TGTGCCAGTAGTAAGGGGACGTATGGCTACACCTTC.

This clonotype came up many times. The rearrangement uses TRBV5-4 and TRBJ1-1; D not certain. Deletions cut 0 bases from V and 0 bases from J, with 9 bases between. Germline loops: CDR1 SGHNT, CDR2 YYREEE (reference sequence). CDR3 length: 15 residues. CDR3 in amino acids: CASSLDLGMNTEAFF. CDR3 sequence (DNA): TGTGCCAGCAGCTTGGATCTGGGTATGAACACTGAAGCTTTCTTT.

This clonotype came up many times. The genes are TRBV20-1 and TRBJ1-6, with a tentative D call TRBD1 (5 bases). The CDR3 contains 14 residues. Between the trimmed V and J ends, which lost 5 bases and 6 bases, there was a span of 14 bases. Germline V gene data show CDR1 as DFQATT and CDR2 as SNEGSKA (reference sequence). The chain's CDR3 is CSAGGLQGNSPLHF. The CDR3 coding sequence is TGCAGTGCTGGAGGTCTGCAGGGTAATTCACCCCTCCACTTT.

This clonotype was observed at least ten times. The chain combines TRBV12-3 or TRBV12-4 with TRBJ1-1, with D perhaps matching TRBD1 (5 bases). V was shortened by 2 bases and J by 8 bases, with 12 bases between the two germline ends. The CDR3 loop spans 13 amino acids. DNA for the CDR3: TGTGCCAGCAGTTTATGGGGGGTACCCGAAGCTTTCTTT. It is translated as CASSLWGVPEAFF.

The CDR3 nucleotides read TGTGCCAGCAGTGCTAGAGTTCGCGAGGCGGATGAAGCTTTCTTT. Translated: CASSARVREADEAFF. The genes are TRBV25-1 and TRBJ1-1; D not resolved. V was shortened by 4 bases and J by 7 bases, with 19 bases between the two germline ends. The CDR3 is 15 amino acids. Per germline, CDR1 MGHDK and CDR2 SYGVNS.

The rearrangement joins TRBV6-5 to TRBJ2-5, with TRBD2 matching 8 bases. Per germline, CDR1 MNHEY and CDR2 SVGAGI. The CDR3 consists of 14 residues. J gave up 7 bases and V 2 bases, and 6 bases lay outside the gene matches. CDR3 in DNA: TGTGCCAGCAGTTACCAAGCGGGAGAGGGGACCCAGTACTTC. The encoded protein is CASSYQAGEGTQYF.

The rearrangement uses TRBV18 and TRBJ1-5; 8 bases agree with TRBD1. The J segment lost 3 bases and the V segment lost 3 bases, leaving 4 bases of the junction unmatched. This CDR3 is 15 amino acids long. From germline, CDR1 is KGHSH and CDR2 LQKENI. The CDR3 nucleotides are TGTGCCAGCTCACCCGACAGGGGCCCCAATCAGCCCCAGCATTTT. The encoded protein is CASSPDRGPNQPQHF. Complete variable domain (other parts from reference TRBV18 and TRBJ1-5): NAGVMQNPRHLVRRRGQEARLRCSPMKGHSHVYWYRQLPEEGLKFMVYLQKENIIDESGMPKERFSAEFPKEGPSILRIQQVVRGDSAAYFCASSPDRGPNQPQHFGDGTRLSIL.

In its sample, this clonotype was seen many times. DNA for the CDR3: TGTGCCAGCAGTGAAGACGGCAACTCCGGAGAGACCCAGTACTTC. It is translated as CASSEDGNSGETQYF. V is TRBV6-1 and J is TRBJ2-5; D is uncertain. This CDR3 has 15 amino acids. Trimming removed 1 base from V and 4 bases from J, with 13 bases in between. Germline V lookup: CDR1 MNHNS, CDR2 SASEGT.

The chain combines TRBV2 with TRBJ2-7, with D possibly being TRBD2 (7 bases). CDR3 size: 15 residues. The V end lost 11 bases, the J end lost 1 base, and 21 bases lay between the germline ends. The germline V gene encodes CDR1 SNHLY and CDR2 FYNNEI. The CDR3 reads CAGSGEDSRSYEQYF. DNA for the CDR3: TGTGCCGGAAGCGGGGAGGACAGTCGATCCTACGAGCAGTACTTC.

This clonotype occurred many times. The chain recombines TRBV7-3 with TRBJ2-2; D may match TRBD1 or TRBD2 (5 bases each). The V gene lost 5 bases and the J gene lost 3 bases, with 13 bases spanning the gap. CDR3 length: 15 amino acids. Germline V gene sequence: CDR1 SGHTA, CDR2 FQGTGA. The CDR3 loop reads CASSPQGVDTGELFF. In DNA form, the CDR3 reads TGTGCCAGCAGCCCCCAGGGAGTCGACACCGGGGAGCTGTTTTTT.

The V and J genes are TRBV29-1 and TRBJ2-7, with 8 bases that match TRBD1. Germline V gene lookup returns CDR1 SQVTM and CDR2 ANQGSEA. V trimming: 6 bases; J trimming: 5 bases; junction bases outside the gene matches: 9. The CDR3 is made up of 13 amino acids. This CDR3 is CSVGPGTGDEQYF. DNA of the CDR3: TGCAGCGTCGGGCCCGGGACAGGTGACGAGCAGTACTTC.

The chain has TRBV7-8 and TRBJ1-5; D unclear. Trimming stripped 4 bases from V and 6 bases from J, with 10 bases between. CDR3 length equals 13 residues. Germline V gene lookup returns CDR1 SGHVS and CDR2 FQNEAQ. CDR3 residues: CASSSRVAQPQHF. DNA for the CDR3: TGTGCCAGCAGCTCGCGGGTAGCTCAGCCCCAGCATTTT.

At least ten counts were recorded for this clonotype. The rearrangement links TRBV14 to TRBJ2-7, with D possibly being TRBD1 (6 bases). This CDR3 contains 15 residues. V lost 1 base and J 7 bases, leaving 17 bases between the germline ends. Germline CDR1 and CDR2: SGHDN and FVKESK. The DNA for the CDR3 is TGTGCCAGCAGCCAAGTTGTGGGGGCAAAGAGAGAGCAGTACTTC. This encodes CASSQVVGAKREQYF.

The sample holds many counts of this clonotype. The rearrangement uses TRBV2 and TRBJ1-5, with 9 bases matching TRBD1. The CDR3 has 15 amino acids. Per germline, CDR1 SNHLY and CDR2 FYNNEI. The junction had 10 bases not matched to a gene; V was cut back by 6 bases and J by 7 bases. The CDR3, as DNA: TGTGCCAGCAGCACCGGGACAGGGTTCGGACAGCCCCAGCATTTT. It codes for CASSTGTGFGQPQHF. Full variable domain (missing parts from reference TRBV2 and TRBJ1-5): EPEVTQTPSHQVTQMGQEVILRCVPISNHLYFYWYRQILGQKVEFLVSFYNNEISEKSEIFDDQFSVERPDGSNFTLKIRSTKLEDSAMYFCASSTGTGFGQPQHFGDGTRLSIL.

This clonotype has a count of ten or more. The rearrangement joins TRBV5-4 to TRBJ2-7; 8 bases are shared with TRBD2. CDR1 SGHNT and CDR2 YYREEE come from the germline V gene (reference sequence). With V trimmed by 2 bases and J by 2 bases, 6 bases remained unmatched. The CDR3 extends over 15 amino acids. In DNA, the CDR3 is TGTGCCAGCAGCTTAGACAGCGGGGGTACCTACGAGCAGTACTTC. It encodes CASSLDSGGTYEQYF.

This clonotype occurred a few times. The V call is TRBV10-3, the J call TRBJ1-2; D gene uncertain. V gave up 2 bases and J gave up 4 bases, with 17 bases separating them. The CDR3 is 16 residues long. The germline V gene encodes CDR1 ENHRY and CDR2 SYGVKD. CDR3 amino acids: CAISEVPGSSSYGYTF. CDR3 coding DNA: TGTGCCATCAGTGAGGTGCCAGGCTCGAGTTCCTATGGCTACACCTTC.

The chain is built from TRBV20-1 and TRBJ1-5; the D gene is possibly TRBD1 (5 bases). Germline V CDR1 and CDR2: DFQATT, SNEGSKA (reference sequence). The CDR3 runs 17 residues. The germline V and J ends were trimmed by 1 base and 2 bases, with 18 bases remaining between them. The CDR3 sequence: CSARARLGAEGNQPQHF. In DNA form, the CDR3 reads TGCAGTGCTAGAGCTCGATTAGGGGCGGAGGGCAATCAGCCCCAGCATTTT.

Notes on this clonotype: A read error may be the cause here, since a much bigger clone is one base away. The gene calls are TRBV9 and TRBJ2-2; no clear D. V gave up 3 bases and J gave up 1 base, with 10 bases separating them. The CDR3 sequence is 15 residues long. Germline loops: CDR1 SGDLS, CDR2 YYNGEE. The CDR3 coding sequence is TGTGCCAGCAGCGGCCGACCCATGAACACCGGGGAGCTGTTTTTT. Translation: CASSGRPMNTGELFF.

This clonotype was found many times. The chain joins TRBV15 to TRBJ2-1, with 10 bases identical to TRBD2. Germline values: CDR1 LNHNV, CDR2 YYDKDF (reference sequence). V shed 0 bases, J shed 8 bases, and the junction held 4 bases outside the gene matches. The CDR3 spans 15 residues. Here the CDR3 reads CATSRDASGGYEQFF. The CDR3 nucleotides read TGTGCCACCAGCAGAGATGCTAGCGGGGGCTATGAGCAGTTCTTC. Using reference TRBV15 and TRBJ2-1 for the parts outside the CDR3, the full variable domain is DAMVIQNPRYQVTQFGKPVTLSCSQTLNHNVMYWYQQKSSQAPKLLFHYYDKDFNNEADTPDNFQSRRPNTSFCFLDIRSPGLGDTAMYLCATSRDASGGYEQFFGPGTRLTVL.

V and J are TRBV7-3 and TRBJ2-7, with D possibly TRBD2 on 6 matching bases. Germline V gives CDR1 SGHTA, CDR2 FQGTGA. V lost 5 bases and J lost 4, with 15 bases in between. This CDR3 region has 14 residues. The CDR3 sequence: CASSPTGLFYEQYF. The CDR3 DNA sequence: TGTGCCAGCAGCCCAACGGGACTTTTTTACGAGCAGTACTTC.